Presented here are 13 T cell receptor beta chains from one specimen sequenced in a study of blood T cell repertoires in COVID-19. Assay: immunoSEQ multiplex PCR; the TCRdb copy retains only in-frame clones and omits some. The sample includes some 180,000 clones, around 86% of them seen just once. The sequenced material came from PBMCs or T cells enriched from blood (not recorded which). These receptors were taken from a woman between 40 and 50 years old in a cohort exposed to, infected with or recovered from COVID-19 (not recorded which).

This chain connects TRBV5-1 to TRBJ2-1; 15 nucleotides line up with TRBD2. CDR3 length: 16 amino acids. Germline loops: CDR1 SGHRS, CDR2 YFSETQ. The junction had 4 bases not matched to a gene; V was cut back by 0 bases and J by 9 bases. CDR3 residues: CASSLAGLAGGLEQFF. CDR3 bases: TGCGCCAGCAGCTTGGCTGGACTAGCGGGGGGGCTTGAGCAGTTCTTC. The whole variable domain, remainder taken from reference TRBV5-1 and TRBJ2-1, is KAGVTQTPRYLIKTRGQQVTLSCSPISGHRSVSWYQQTPGQGLQFLFEYFSETQRNKGNFPGRFSGRQFSNSRSEMNVSTLELGDSALYLCASSLAGLAGGLEQFFGPGTRLTVL.

Only one count was recorded for this clone. This sequence joins TRBV3-1 (or the pseudogene TRBV3-2) and TRBJ2-7; D gene uncertain. The CDR3 is made up of 13 amino acids. Trimming pared 6 bases from V and 3 bases from J, leaving 12 bases between. In germline, CDR1 is LGHDT, CDR2 YNNKEL (reference sequence). This chain's CDR3 is CASRGEGIYEQYF. CDR3 DNA: TGTGCCAGCAGAGGAGAAGGAATCTACGAGCAGTACTTC.

This chain links TRBV5-1 with TRBJ2-7; 7 nucleotides match TRBD2. The length of the CDR3 is 17 residues. Germline assignment: CDR1 SGHRS and CDR2 YFSETQ. V trimming: 4 bases; J trimming: 2 bases; junction bases outside the gene matches: 15. The CDR3 DNA is TGCGCCAGCAGCACCCACACTGGCGCGGGAGAACCCTACGAGCAGTACTTC. Protein sequence: CASSTHTGAGEPYEQYF.

The chain couples TRBV7-9 to TRBJ2-1; 14 bases align to TRBD2. The CDR3 runs 15 residues. CDR1 and CDR2 from the germline V gene are SEHNR and FQNEAQ (reference sequence). The V gene end was trimmed by 5 bases and the J gene end by 8 bases; junction bases not matched to a gene: 5. CDR3 nucleotide sequence: TGTGCCAGCAGCCCGACTAGCGGGAGGGTCGATGAGCAGTTCTTC. It codes for CASSPTSGRVDEQFF.

This clone showed up just a few times. The V call is TRBV11-2, the J call TRBJ2-7, with D possibly being TRBD2 (5 bases). The CDR3 is 15 residues long. V lost 4 bases to trimming and J lost 3 bases, with 16 bases between them. Germline V gives CDR1 SGHAT, CDR2 FQNNGV. CDR3 region: CASSSLALAHYEQYF. CDR3 in DNA: TGTGCCAGCAGCTCCCTTGCCCTAGCCCACTACGAGCAGTACTTC.

The rearrangement uses TRBV14 and TRBJ1-2; D perhaps matches TRBD1 (5 bases). This CDR3 region has 14 residues. Trimming took 4 bases from V and 4 from J, leaving 13 bases between them. CDR1 and CDR2 (germline): SGHDN, FVKESK. The CDR3 reads CASSPQGAAYGYTF. In DNA, the CDR3 is TGTGCCAGCAGCCCCCAGGGCGCGGCCTATGGCTACACCTTC. The full variable domain, with the rest looked up from reference TRBV14 and TRBJ1-2, is EAGVTQFPSHSVIEKGQTVTLRCDPISGHDNLYWYRRVMGKEIKFLLHFVKESKQDESGMPNNRFLAERTGGTYSTLKVQPAELEDSGVYFCASSPQGAAYGYTFGSGTRLTVV.

This clone was recorded only once. The chain links TRBV10-1 to TRBJ1-2, with D unclear. This CDR3 region has 11 residues. Looked up from germline, CDR1 is WNHNN and CDR2 is SYGVQD (reference sequence). V was cut by 7 bases and J by 4 bases, with 7 bases left in between. CDR3 region: CASTNSYGYTF. The CDR3 region has the DNA TGCGCCAGCACAAACTCCTATGGCTACACCTTC.

The gene calls are TRBV30 and TRBJ1-2; 7 bases fit TRBD1. After removal of 1 base from V and 4 bases from J, the junction contained 24 bases not matched to a gene. The CDR3 has 20 residues. Germline CDR1 reads GTSNPN; CDR2 reads SVGIG (reference sequence). The CDR3 region is CAWSAYPPGTAFAGGYGYTF. The CDR3 coding sequence is TGTGCCTGGAGTGCCTACCCCCCGGGGACAGCGTTCGCGGGGGGCTATGGCTACACCTTC.

The V gene is TRBV7-6, the J gene TRBJ1-4; maybe TRBD1 (5 bases). Between the trimmed V and J ends, which lost 8 bases and 5 bases, there was a span of 15 bases. The CDR3 length is 14 residues. Germline assignment: CDR1 SGHVS and CDR2 FNYEAQ. The CDR3 nucleotides read TGTGCCAGCGGGACCGGGAGTCCCAATGAAAAACTGTTTTTT. This translates into CASGTGSPNEKLFF.

The genes are TRBV27 and TRBJ2-5; 11 nucleotides match TRBD1. Germline CDR1 is MNHEY and CDR2 is SMNVEV (reference sequence). V lost 6 bases, J lost 6 bases, and 9 bases stayed unmatched. The CDR3 runs to 15 residues. The CDR3 DNA follows: TGTGCCAGCAGCCCAGGGACAGGGGGATTCCAGACCCAGTACTTC. Encoded protein: CASSPGTGGFQTQYF.

J is TRBJ2-4 and V is TRBV27, with D hard to call. Per the germline V gene, CDR1 is MNHEY and CDR2 is SMNVEV (reference sequence). The CDR3 length is 13 residues. The V gene lost 4 bases and the J gene lost 7 bases, with 11 bases spanning the gap. This chain's CDR3 is CASSSDPGNIQYF. In DNA form, the CDR3 reads TGTGCCAGCAGTTCCGATCCCGGGAACATTCAGTACTTC.

This rearrangement joins TRBV6-5 to TRBJ1-1; 8 nucleotides agree with TRBD1. The ends lost 7 bases at V and 1 base at J; junction bases unmatched: 8. Germline-derived CDR1 and CDR2 are MNHEY and SVGAGI. This CDR3 contains 15 residues. The CDR3 DNA is TGTGCCAGCACGGCAGGGGGCGAGCGGAACACTGAAGCTTTCTTT. Its protein product is CASTAGGERNTEAFF.

In its sample, this clone was seen a few times. The CDR3 here is CASSQASQGHTEAFF. The CDR3 DNA sequence: TGTGCCAGCAGCCAAGCTAGCCAGGGGCACACTGAAGCTTTCTTT. The chain is built from TRBV3-1 (or the pseudogene TRBV3-2) and TRBJ1-1, with a weak D call TRBD1 (6 bases). Germline lookup yields CDR1 LGHDT and CDR2 YNNKEL (reference sequence). Trimming stripped 1 base from V and 3 bases from J, with 12 bases between. This CDR3 comprises 15 residues.